This T cell receptor beta chain was found in a study of identifying expanded T cells in peripheral blood. The study's findings and limits: Clone count variance between approximately two-week samples rose with total template count. Approximately 1.1 clones differed between technical replicates, versus 16.4 and 19 over time.

In this sample, this clone turned up a few times. The antigen is not known. CDR3 size: 15 residues. Trimming removed 0 bases at V and 7 bases at J, with 18 bases between. The V gene's germline CDR1 is GTSNPN and CDR2 SVGIG (reference sequence). Assay used: immunoSEQ multiplex PCR; TCRdb lists only in-frame clones, some missing. The data hold about 47,000 clones, with 82% observed a single time. Healthy donors had no documented immune events, such as infections, while sampled. This clonotype was obtained from a person aged 18 to 70 in good health. V usage is TRBV30 and J usage is TRBJ1-2; D possibly corresponds to TRBD1 (6 bases). The sequenced sample consisted of blood. DNA of the CDR3: TGTGCCTGGAGTGTTGGGGGCGCGGGATGGGGTGGCTACACCTTC. It translates to CAWSVGGAGWGGYTF.